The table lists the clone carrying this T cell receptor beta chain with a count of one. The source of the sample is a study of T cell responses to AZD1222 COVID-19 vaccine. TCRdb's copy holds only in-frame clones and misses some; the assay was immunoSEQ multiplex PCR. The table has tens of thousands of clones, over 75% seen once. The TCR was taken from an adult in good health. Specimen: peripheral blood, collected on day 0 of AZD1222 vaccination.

The CDR3 region is CASSLGRTSSYNEQFF. Written as DNA, the CDR3 is TGTGCCAGCAGCTTGGGGAGGACTAGCTCCTACAATGAGCAGTTCTTC. The chain has TRBV5-5 and TRBJ2-1; 7 bases agree with TRBD2. The J segment lost 0 bases and the V segment lost 0 bases, leaving 3 bases of the junction unmatched. Germline lookup yields CDR1 SGHKS and CDR2 YYEKEE (reference sequence). The CDR3 covers 16 residues. The variable domain in full, with the rest retrieved from reference TRBV5-5 and TRBJ2-1, is DAGVTQSPTHLIKTRGQQVTLRCSPISGHKSVSWYQQVLGQGPQFIFQYYEKEERGRGNFPDRFSARQFPNYSSELNVNALLLGDSALYLCASSLGRTSSYNEQFFGPGTRLTVL.